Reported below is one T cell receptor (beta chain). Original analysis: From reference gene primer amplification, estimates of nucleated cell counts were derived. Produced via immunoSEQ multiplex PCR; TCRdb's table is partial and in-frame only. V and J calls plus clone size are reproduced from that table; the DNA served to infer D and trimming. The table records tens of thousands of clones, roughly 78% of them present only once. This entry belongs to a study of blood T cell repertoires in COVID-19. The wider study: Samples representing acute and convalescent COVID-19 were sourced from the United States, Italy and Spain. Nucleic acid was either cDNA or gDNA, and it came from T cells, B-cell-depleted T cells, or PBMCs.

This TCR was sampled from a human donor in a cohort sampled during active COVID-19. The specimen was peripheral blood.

CDR3: CASRIDRNYGYTF. The CDR3 DNA reads as TGTGCCAGTAGGATTGACAGAAACTATGGCTACACCTTC. The chain couples TRBV19 to TRBJ1-2, with D possibly TRBD1 on 5 matching bases. The V gene's germline CDR1 is LNHDA and CDR2 SQIVND (reference sequence). This CDR3 contains 13 residues. Trimming cost V 6 bases and J 2 bases, with 10 bases left between them.